This TCR beta chain was found in a study of OX40 agonist ivuxolimab in advanced cancers. With regard to the full study: Ivuxolimab, which targeted the costimulatory receptor OX40 (CD134), was an agonistic, fully human IgG2 monoclonal antibody. Intravenous ivuxolimab was administered to patients every 2 weeks at six dose levels: 0.01, 0.1, 0.3, 1.5, 3 and 10 mg/kg. Of the roughly 52 dose-escalation patients, hepatocellular carcinoma was present in some 19, melanoma in approximately 15, renal cell carcinoma in 9 and head and neck cancer in 9. In the dose-escalation cohort, approximately 80% of patients were male, and the mean age was roughly 60 years with a range of roughly 20 to 85. Patients were allowed to have had prior anti-PD-1, anti-PD-L1 or anti-CTLA-4 therapy, and approximately 41% of the dose-escalation patients had previously received checkpoint inhibitors. Partial responses occurred in three dose-escalation patients: two with cutaneous melanoma and one with hepatocellular carcinoma. Peripheral TCRbeta sequencing was intended to test whether TCR sequence diversity was altered and clonal T-cell expansion was caused by ivuxolimab. The paper reports the monotherapy dose-escalation portion (N ≈ 52 patients) of the phase I ivuxolimab trial.

Patients with a history of autoimmune disease or receiving systemic immunosuppression were excluded from the trial. Peripheral blood for TCR sequencing was collected from all dose cohorts at baseline, on cycle 4 day 1, and on cycle 7 day 1. Samples were obtained from an open-label, multicenter, first-in-human phase I dose-escalation trial of ivuxolimab. Adults with locally advanced or metastatic melanoma, renal cell carcinoma, hepatocellular carcinoma or head and neck squamous cell carcinoma were enrolled in the trial. Before TCR sequencing, CD4+ T cells and CD8+ T cells were sorted from peripheral blood as separate populations. This clone has a handful of counts. Its antigen remains undetermined. No base-level quality is on record; no much larger clone is a single base apart. What the research found in general, with its limitations: Which antigens the clonally expanded peripheral T cells were specific for was not determined. After ivuxolimab, expanded clones were on average more numerous among CD8+ T cells than among CD4+ T cells. In the 0.1-3.0 mg/kg groups, partial responders were among the patients with the lowest normalized peripheral clonal expansion, particularly in CD8+ T cells. Clonal expansion of both CD4+ and CD8+ blood T cells was observed from baseline to week 6 at doses 0.1 to 3.0 mg/kg. Low levels of normalized T-cell clonal expansion were also shown by some nonresponding patients.

The CDR3, cysteine through phenylalanine, is 14 amino acids long. The retained sequence is limited to the CDR3, 42 bases, with the frame set at the first base. CDR1 is given as MNHNS and CDR2 as SASEGT, both from the germline V gene. At the junction V is shortened by 9 bases and J by 2 bases; bases outside the gene matches: 8. Genomic DNA was extracted from sorted cells for sequencing of the TCRbeta CDR3 region. The immunoSEQ Assay was used to sequence the TCRbeta CDR3 regions. The clones in this table, taken by TCRdb from immuneACCESS, are in-frame only. Not every clone is retained; where verified, under half of the shortfall comes from an unresolved V gene, and the cause of the rest is unknown. This sample holds approximately 14,000 clones; less than 85% were observed only once. The ten largest clones represent around 29% of the sample.

The specimen was CD4+ or CD8+ T cells sorted from blood, collected in a trial of the OX40 agonist ivuxolimab. The chain joins TRBV6-1 to TRBJ2-7; the junction holds 9 bases that match TRBD1. The TCR sequence derives from an adult with an advanced solid tumor such as melanoma, head and neck, liver or kidney cancer. The CDR3 in this case is CASSSWTGAYEQYF. The DNA sequence is given as TGTGCCAGTTCTTCTTGGACAGGGGCCTACGAGCAGTACTTC.